This T cell receptor beta chain was sequenced in a study of blood T cell repertoires in COVID-19. From germline, CDR1 is PRHDT and CDR2 FYEKMQ (reference sequence). Trimming left V 4 bases short and J 1 base short, with 13 bases between. The CDR3 length is 15 residues. Profiling relied on immunoSEQ multiplex PCR, and the TCRdb table lists in-frame clones only, not all of them. This table has 250,000 to 300,000 clones, approximately 91% appearing once. The chain joins TRBV13 to TRBJ1-1; the D gene is possibly TRBD1 (5 bases). Sequencing was done on a sample of PBMCs or T cells enriched from blood (not recorded which). This TCR was sampled from a human donor in a cohort exposed to, infected with or recovered from COVID-19 (not recorded which). The donor label of this sample is uncertain. The CDR3 region has the DNA TGTGCCAGCAGCTGGACACCGGGGGGGAACACTGAAGCTTTCTTT. Translated, it gives CASSWTPGGNTEAFF.